The entry that follows covers one TCR beta chain sequence. Its antigen remains unidentified. The data stem from a study of shared clonotypes between healthy human individuals. Background on the study: Donors were a couple of women and a few men aged 18 to 49. Regarding the study as a whole: Represented diversity (both genetic and exposure-history) was limited by the small number of donors.

The CDR3 sequence is 14 residues long. V was trimmed by 6 bases and J by 10 bases, leaving 19 bases between them. Germline V gene sequence: CDR1 MGHRA, CDR2 YSYEKL. The donors were adults (healthy and HIV-negative) with no recent acute infections or vaccinations. The assay used deep level. Libraries were prepared by immunoSEQ multiplex PCR; TCRdb keeps only in-frame clonotypes and omits some of them. The sample yields 550,000 to 600,000 clones, around 76% seen once. This chain uses TRBV4-1 with TRBJ2-1; tentative D call: TRBD2 (5 bases). This receptor was identified in a woman aged 40 to 55 in good health. Some clones in this sample may be carry-over from other donors' samples. Material: PBMCs. CDR3 sequence: CASSYGDSRGEQFF. As DNA, the CDR3 is TGCGCCAGCAGTTACGGGGATTCTCGTGGCGAGCAGTTCTTC.